A selection of T cell receptor beta chains follows, all from one sample in a study of OX40 agonist ivuxolimab in advanced cancers. Clones were sequenced by immunoSEQ multiplex PCR, and TCRdb holds only the in-frame ones, with some missing. The data show about 110,000 clones, with approximately 90% seen just once and 0.66% held by the top ten. This material consisted of CD4+ or CD8+ T cells sorted from blood, taken in a trial of the OX40 agonist ivuxolimab. Source of these receptors: an adult with an advanced solid tumor such as melanoma, head and neck, liver or kidney cancer. Both conserved end residues are part of each CDR3. The order of the fields is J gene, V gene, clone size, D gene, CDR3 DNA, CDR3 protein. A D gene is named only where the DNA matches it firmly. Some rows mark clone size as missing; the rest say once, few, many or name a class of expanded clone.

J: TRBJ2-7
V: TRBV6-5
size: NA
D: TRBD1
DNA: TGTGCCAGCAGGACAGGGTACGAGCAGTACTTC
CDR3: CASRTGYEQYF

J: TRBJ1-5
V: TRBV6-5
size: NA
D: NA
DNA: TGTGCCAGCAGCCGGGGAGCGGGGGATCAGCCCCAGCATTTT
CDR3: CASSRGAGDQPQHF

J: TRBJ1-2
V: TRBV7-9
size: NA
D: TRBD1
DNA: TGTGCCAGCAGCTTCGACAGGGTAGGGGGCTACACCTTC
CDR3: CASSFDRVGGYTF

J: TRBJ2-5
V: TRBV6-1
size: NA
D: TRBD2
DNA: TGTGCCAGCAACAGGCAGCGGGGGGATCAAGAGACCCAGTACTTC
CDR3: CASNRQRGDQETQYF

J: TRBJ1-4
V: TRBV15
size: NA
D: NA
DNA: TGTGCCACCAGCAGGGGAGGTTCGGGCACTGAAAAACTGTTTTTT
CDR3: CATSRGGSGTEKLFF

J: TRBJ1-1
V: TRBV19
size: NA
D: TRBD1
DNA: TGTGCCAGTAGTGACAGGGGGAAGGCTGAAGCTTTCTTT
CDR3: CASSDRGKAEAFF

J: TRBJ2-3
V: TRBV15
size: once
D: TRBD1
DNA: TGTGCCACCAGCGTAAGGACAGGGACTGATACGCAGTATTTT
CDR3: CATSVRTGTDTQYF

J: TRBJ2-5
V: TRBV7-9
size: NA
D: TRBD1
DNA: TGTGCCAGCAGCTCGACAGGGGTACTTCAAGAGACCCAGTACTTC
CDR3: CASSSTGVLQETQYF

J: TRBJ1-6
V: TRBV11-2
size: NA
D: NA
DNA: TGTGCCAGCAGCTTACTCGGCCTCAGGACAGCCCGAAATTCACCCCTCCACTTT
CDR3: CASSLLGLRTARNSPLHF

J: TRBJ2-7
V: TRBV6-1
size: NA
D: TRBD2
DNA: TGTGCCAGCAGGGTGACTAGCGGGTACGAGCAGTACTTC
CDR3: CASRVTSGYEQYF

J: TRBJ2-7
V: TRBV30
size: NA
D: NA
DNA: TGTGCCTGGAGTGTTAGTCCCTACGAGCAGTACTTC
CDR3: CAWSVSPYEQYF

J: TRBJ2-3
V: TRBV19
size: NA
D: NA
DNA: TGTGCCAGTAGTATAGACGGTCCCTCTCTAGGGAGCACAGATACGCAGTATTTT
CDR3: CASSIDGPSLGSTDTQYF

J: TRBJ1-2
V: TRBV5-1
size: NA
D: NA
DNA: TGCGCCAGCAGCCGGGTGGGGAATCTGGAGGCTGGCTACACCTTC
CDR3: CASSRVGNLEAGYTF

J: TRBJ2-7
V: TRBV19
size: NA
D: TRBD1
DNA: TGTGCCACCAGACAGGGGGGCGATGCCTACGAGCAGTACTTC
CDR3: CATRQGGDAYEQYF

J: TRBJ1-1
V: TRBV5-1
size: NA
D: NA
DNA: TGCGCCAGCAGCACCGGGGAGGAGGGGCTAGCTTTCTTT
CDR3: CASSTGEEGLAFF

J: TRBJ1-1
V: TRBV5-1
size: NA
D: NA
DNA: TGCGCCAGCAGTTTGTCACAGGGTGATGGTACTGAAGCTTTCTTT
CDR3: CASSLSQGDGTEAFF

J: TRBJ1-2
V: TRBV6-6
size: NA
D: NA
DNA: TGTGCCAGCAGTTACTCGACGGCGGCTAACTATGGCTACACCTTC
CDR3: CASSYSTAANYGYTF

J: TRBJ1-2
V: TRBV10-3
size: once
D: NA
DNA: TGTGCCATCAGCTCGGCGGCACTCTATGGCTACACCTTC
CDR3: CAISSAALYGYTF

J: TRBJ1-1
V: TRBV27
size: NA
D: NA
DNA: TGTGCCAGCAGTTTCTTCCATTCCAGGGGTACGACTGAAGCTTTCTTT
CDR3: CASSFFHSRGTTEAFF

J: TRBJ1-2
V: TRBV7-9
size: NA
D: NA
DNA: TGTGCCAGCAGCTCGACGAACAGGGTTCTGGGGAATGGCTACACCTTC
CDR3: CASSSTNRVLGNGYTF

J: TRBJ1-2
V: TRBV18
size: NA
D: NA
DNA: TGTGCCAGCTCACCAGACACTCTCCCTAACTATGGCTACACCTTC
CDR3: CASSPDTLPNYGYTF

J: TRBJ2-7
V: TRBV9
size: NA
D: NA
DNA: TGTGCCAGCAGCGTTGGGGTGGGGTCCTGGGAGCAGTACTTC
CDR3: CASSVGVGSWEQYF

J: TRBJ1-5
V: TRBV6-1
size: NA
D: NA
DNA: TGTGCCAGCAGTGAGCAGGGCAATCAGCCCCAGCATTTT
CDR3: CASSEQGNQPQHF

J: TRBJ2-5
V: TRBV5-4
size: NA
D: NA
DNA: TGTGCCAGCAGTCCCGGGACAAGACAAGAGACCCAGTACTTC
CDR3: CASSPGTRQETQYF

J: TRBJ2-7
V: TRBV18
size: NA
D: TRBD2
DNA: TGTGCCAGCTCACTTGCCGGGGGGTCTACCTACGAGCAGTACTTC
CDR3: CASSLAGGSTYEQYF

J: TRBJ1-4
V: TRBV6-1
size: few
D: TRBD1
DNA: TGTGCCAGCAGTGGCGGAGGGACAGTTAATGAAAAACTGTTTTTT
CDR3: CASSGGGTVNEKLFF

J: TRBJ1-3
V: TRBV6-9
size: NA
D: NA
DNA: TGTGCCAGCAGTAAACCTGGGCGTTGGACGGTTTTT
CDR3: CASSKPGRWTVF

J: TRBJ2-7
V: TRBV5-4
size: few
D: TRBD2
DNA: TGTGCCAGCAGCTTGGGCGGAGTAGCGGGGTCCTACGAGCAGTACTTC
CDR3: CASSLGGVAGSYEQYF

J: TRBJ1-5
V: TRBV28
size: NA
D: NA
DNA: TGTGCCAGCATGGATAGCAATCAGCCCCAGCATTTT
CDR3: CASMDSNQPQHF

J: TRBJ2-3
V: TRBV6-1
size: NA
D: NA
DNA: TGTGCCAGCAGTGAAGCTAGCGGAGTACCCACAGATACGCAGTATTTT
CDR3: CASSEASGVPTDTQYF

J: TRBJ2-5
V: TRBV19
size: NA
D: NA
DNA: TGTGCCAGTGGGGAGGGACAGTTACAAGAGACCCAGTACTTC
CDR3: CASGEGQLQETQYF

J: TRBJ1-5
V: TRBV29-1
size: NA
D: NA
DNA: TGCAGCGTCGAGACAGGATCGGATCAGCCCCAGCATTTT
CDR3: CSVETGSDQPQHF

J: TRBJ2-7
V: TRBV30
size: once
D: TRBD2
DNA: TGTGCCTGGACAAGTCTGGAGGGACTAGCGGGGTTACAATACGAGCAGTACTTC
CDR3: CAWTSLEGLAGLQYEQYF

J: TRBJ1-2
V: TRBV5-1
size: once
D: NA
DNA: TGCGCCAGCAGCTTGGACGGAGCTAACTATGGCTACACCTTC
CDR3: CASSLDGANYGYTF

J: TRBJ2-5
V: TRBV6-5
size: NA
D: TRBD1
DNA: TGTGCCAGCAGTTGGGACAGGGGATTACAAGAGACCCAGTACTTC
CDR3: CASSWDRGLQETQYF

J: TRBJ2-3
V: TRBV5-6
size: NA
D: NA
DNA: TGTGCCAGCAGGCCGGAGGTTGGAGATACGCAGTATTTT
CDR3: CASRPEVGDTQYF

J: TRBJ1-1
V: TRBV11-1
size: NA
D: NA
DNA: TGTGCCAGCAGCCCGCAGGGGAGTGGGTTTACAGCTTTCTTT
CDR3: CASSPQGSGFTAFF

J: TRBJ2-2
V: TRBV19
size: NA
D: NA
DNA: TGTGCCAGCCTCGCCCTTCGGGGGCGAGACCAGAACACCGGGGAGCTGTTTTTT
CDR3: CASLALRGRDQNTGELFF

J: TRBJ1-5
V: TRBV2
size: NA
D: NA
DNA: TGTGCCAGCAGTGAAAATGCGCGAAATCAGCCCCAGCATTTT
CDR3: CASSENARNQPQHF

J: TRBJ1-2
V: TRBV27
size: NA
D: NA
DNA: TGTGCCAGCAGTTTACGGGGGACAAACTATGGCTACACCTTC
CDR3: CASSLRGTNYGYTF

J: TRBJ2-3
V: TRBV6-5
size: NA
D: TRBD1
DNA: TGTGCCAGCAGTTACAATACAGGGGAAGTAGCAGATACGCAGTATTTT
CDR3: CASSYNTGEVADTQYF

J: TRBJ1-4
V: TRBV6-5
size: NA
D: NA
DNA: TGTGCCAGCAGTTACTCGTCTGGCAGCCGAAATGAAAAACTGTTTTTT
CDR3: CASSYSSGSRNEKLFF

J: TRBJ2-3
V: TRBV6-6
size: NA
D: NA
DNA: TGTGCCAGCAGTTACTCGGAGGTATTCACAGATACGCAGTATTTT
CDR3: CASSYSEVFTDTQYF

J: TRBJ2-5
V: TRBV30
size: NA
D: NA
DNA: TGTGCCTGGTGCCCCACGGGGGGCGGAGAGACCCAGTACTTC
CDR3: CAWCPTGGGETQYF

J: TRBJ1-1
V: TRBV7-2
size: NA
D: NA
DNA: TGTGCCAGCACCCGTAGTGGACGCGGGCCGCTGAACACTGAAGCTTTCTTT
CDR3: CASTRSGRGPLNTEAFF

J: TRBJ2-3
V: TRBV19
size: NA
D: NA
DNA: TGTGCCACTCAACGGGATGCAGATACGCAGTATTTT
CDR3: CATQRDADTQYF

J: TRBJ2-7
V: TRBV14
size: NA
D: NA
DNA: TGTGCCAGCAGCCAAGTCTCCTACGAGCAGTACTTC
CDR3: CASSQVSYEQYF

J: TRBJ2-1
V: TRBV6-1
size: NA
D: TRBD1
DNA: TGTGCCAGCAGTGCCGGGACAGTGAACAATGAGCAGTTCTTC
CDR3: CASSAGTVNNEQFF

J: TRBJ1-5
V: TRBV10-3
size: NA
D: TRBD1
DNA: TGTGCCATCAGTGAGTCGAAGACAGGGAGTATTGATCAGCCCCAGCATTTT
CDR3: CAISESKTGSIDQPQHF

J: TRBJ1-1
V: TRBV5-1
size: once
D: NA
DNA: TGCGCCAGCAGCTTCGGGTCCCTGAACACTGAAGCTTTCTTT
CDR3: CASSFGSLNTEAFF

J: TRBJ2-1
V: TRBV13
size: NA
D: NA
DNA: TGTGCCAGCAGCGCAAACAATGAGCAGTTCTTC
CDR3: CASSANNEQFF

J: TRBJ2-3
V: TRBV2
size: NA
D: NA
DNA: TGTGCCAGCAGCGTTACTAGGAACACAGATACGCAGTATTTT
CDR3: CASSVTRNTDTQYF

J: TRBJ2-7
V: TRBV18
size: NA
D: NA
DNA: TGTGCCAGCTCACCACCTACAGGGTCCTACGAGCAGTACTTC
CDR3: CASSPPTGSYEQYF

J: TRBJ1-6
V: TRBV5-4
size: NA
D: TRBD1
DNA: TGTGCCAGCAGCTTGGAGGGGGCAGATTCACCCCTCCACTTT
CDR3: CASSLEGADSPLHF

J: TRBJ2-2
V: TRBV9
size: NA
D: NA
DNA: TGTGCCAGCAGCGTAGAAGGCTATACCGGGGAGCTGTTTTTT
CDR3: CASSVEGYTGELFF